The rows below give T cell receptor beta chains drawn from one sample of a study of shared clonotypes between healthy human individuals. TCRdb keeps only in-frame clones here, not all; method: immunoSEQ multiplex PCR. The sample has roughly 2.2 million clones, roughly 93% seen once. The specimen was naive CD4+ T cells from PBMCs. All receptors come from a man between 18 and 35 years old in good health. Some clones in this sample may be carry-over from other donors' samples. Both conserved end residues are part of each CDR3.

v_gene	j_gene	CDR3aa
TRBV28	TRBJ2-3	CASSSGLAGESTDTQYF
TRBV7-9	TRBJ1-5	CASSRDREEQPQHF
TRBV18	TRBJ2-5	CASSPTAKETQYF
TRBV18	TRBJ2-1	CASLDLQGYYNEQFF
TRBV25-1	TRBJ2-5	CASSESPASGETQYF
TRBV14	TRBJ1-2	CASSQDPYGTMGYGYTF
TRBV6-5	TRBJ1-2	CASSTRNYGYTF
TRBV4-1	TRBJ2-3	CASSQGRAKRGGTDTQYF
TRBV6-5	TRBJ2-7	CASSNERDASYEQYF
TRBV7-8	TRBJ2-1	CASSSPAEGDEQFF
TRBV29-1	TRBJ2-3	CSSGGLSGDTQYF
TRBV5-4	TRBJ2-7	CASSLGSSGRYEQYF
TRBV6-6	TRBJ1-1	CASSPQTGVNTEAFF
TRBV19	TRBJ2-1	CTSSSRSARAYNEQFF
TRBV30	TRBJ2-7	CAWSFSGFGEQYF
TRBV28	TRBJ1-2	CATRRAAHGYTF
TRBV5-5	TRBJ2-5	CASSLTGEETQYF
TRBV11-2	TRBJ2-3	CASSSTYTVSTDTQYF
TRBV10-1	TRBJ2-7	CAINAEQYF
TRBV5-4	TRBJ2-5	CASSLAQGYQETQYF
TRBV30	TRBJ1-3	CAWTGGGYTIYF
TRBV2	TRBJ1-4	CASSEDEAGPSEKLFF
TRBV10-2	TRBJ2-1	CASRLAGWDEQFF
TRBV18	TRBJ2-3	CASSPPGSTDTQYF
TRBV25-1	TRBJ2-7	CASSEDYEQYF
TRBV27	TRBJ2-2	CASTSGMVLTGELFF
TRBV11-2	TRBJ1-3	CASSLIPGPSGNTIYF
TRBV7-2	TRBJ2-1	CASSENGGSYNEQFF
TRBV6-1	TRBJ2-5	CASSEAGAETQYF
TRBV6-5	TRBJ2-7	CASTNGGF
TRBV5-1	TRBJ1-1	CASSLQTGYAEAFF
TRBV19	TRBJ1-5	CASSIVAGSNQPQHF
TRBV19	TRBJ2-7	CASSMVPMGEQYF
TRBV5-1	TRBJ2-4	CASSYPGDIQYF